This entry features one T cell receptor beta chain sequence. No antigen is known for it. The sample comes from a study of cytomegalovirus exposure and HLA in healthy donors. Trimming removed 7 bases from V and 1 base from J, with 13 bases in between. CDR1 and CDR2 (germline): SNHLY, FYNNEI. This CDR3 spans 14 amino acids. Measured with immunoSEQ multiplex PCR; TCRdb has only the in-frame clones, and not every one. The data show fewer than 200,000 clones, around 88% seen once. Findings and limits, study-wide: Reportedly, cytomegalovirus status was diagnosed with high sensitivity and specificity.

What was sequenced was PBMCs. The receptor was isolated from a woman younger than 30 in good health and CMV-seronegative. V is TRBV2 and J is TRBJ2-5; D may be TRBD1 (6 bases). The CDR3 is CASNTGLPQETQYF. DNA of the CDR3: TGTGCCAGCAATACAGGGTTACCCCAAGAGACCCAGTACTTC.